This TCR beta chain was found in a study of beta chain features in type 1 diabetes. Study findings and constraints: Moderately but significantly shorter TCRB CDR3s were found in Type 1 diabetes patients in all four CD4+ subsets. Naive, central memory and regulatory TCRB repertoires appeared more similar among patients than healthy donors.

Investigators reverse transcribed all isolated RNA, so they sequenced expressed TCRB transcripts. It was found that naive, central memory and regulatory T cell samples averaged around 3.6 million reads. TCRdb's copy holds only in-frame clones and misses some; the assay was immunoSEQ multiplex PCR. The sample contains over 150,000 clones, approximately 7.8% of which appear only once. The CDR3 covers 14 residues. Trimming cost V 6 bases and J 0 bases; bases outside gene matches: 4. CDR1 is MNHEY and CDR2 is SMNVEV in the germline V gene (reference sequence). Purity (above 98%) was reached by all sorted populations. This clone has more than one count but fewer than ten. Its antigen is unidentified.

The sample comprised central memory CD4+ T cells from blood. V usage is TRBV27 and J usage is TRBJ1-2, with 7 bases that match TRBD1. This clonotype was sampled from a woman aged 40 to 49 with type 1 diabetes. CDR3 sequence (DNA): TGTGCCAGCAGGGGGACAGTTACTAACTATGGCTACACCTTC. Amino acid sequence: CASRGTVTNYGYTF.